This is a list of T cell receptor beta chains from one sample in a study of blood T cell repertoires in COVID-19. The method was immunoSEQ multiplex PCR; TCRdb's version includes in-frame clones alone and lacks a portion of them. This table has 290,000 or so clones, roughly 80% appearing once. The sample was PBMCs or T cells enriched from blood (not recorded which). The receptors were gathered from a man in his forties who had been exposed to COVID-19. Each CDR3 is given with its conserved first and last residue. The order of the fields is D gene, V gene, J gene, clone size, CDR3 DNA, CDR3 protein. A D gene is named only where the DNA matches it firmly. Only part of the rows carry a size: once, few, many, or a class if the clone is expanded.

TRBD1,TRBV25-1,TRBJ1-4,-,TGTGCCAGCAGGGGTCAGGGGGTTTATAATGAAAAACTGTTTTTT,CASRGQGVYNEKLFF
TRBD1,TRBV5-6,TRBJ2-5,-,TGTGCCAGCAGCCAGGGACAGGTCAAAGAGACCCAGTACTTC,CASSQGQVKETQYF
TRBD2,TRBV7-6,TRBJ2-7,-,TGTGCCAGCAGCTTAGATATCCTAGCGGGAGCCGAGCAGTACTTC,CASSLDILAGAEQYF
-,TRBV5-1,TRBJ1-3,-,TGCGCCAGCAGCTTGCCGGGTACGGTGGGAAACACCATATATTTT,CASSLPGTVGNTIYF
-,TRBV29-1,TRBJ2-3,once,TGCAGCGTTGGGACTCGACAGGCTAGCACAGATACGCAGTATTTT,CSVGTRQASTDTQYF
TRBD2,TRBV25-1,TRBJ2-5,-,TGTGCCAGCAGTCCCGGACTAGCGGGTTACCAAGAGACCCAGTACTTC,CASSPGLAGYQETQYF
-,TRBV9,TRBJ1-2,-,TGTGCCAGCAGCGTTAGTATAAACTATGGCTACACCTTC,CASSVSINYGYTF
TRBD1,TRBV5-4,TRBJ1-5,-,TGTGCCAGCAGCTCGGGACAGGGGGCGGATCAGCCCCAGCATTTT,CASSSGQGADQPQHF
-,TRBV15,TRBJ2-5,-,TGTGCCACCAGCCCAGTGCCGTGGGAGACCCAGTACTTC,CATSPVPWETQYF
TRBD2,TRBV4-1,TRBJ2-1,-,TGCGCCAGCAGTCTAGAGGGCGGGGGGGCCTCCTACAATGAGCAGTTCTTC,CASSLEGGGASYNEQFF
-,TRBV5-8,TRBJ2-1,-,TGTGCCAGCACGGACTCCGGCTCCTACAATGAGCAGTTCTTC,CASTDSGSYNEQFF
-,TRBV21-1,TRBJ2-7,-,TGTGCCAGCAGCTCCGGACTTACCTACTCCTACGAGCAGTACTTC,CASSSGLTYSYEQYF
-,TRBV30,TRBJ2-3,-,TGTGCCTGGAGTGTACCGATGGGTCGGGGAGATACGCAGTATTTT,CAWSVPMGRGDTQYF
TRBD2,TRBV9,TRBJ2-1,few,TGTGCCAGCAGCGTACCTTGCCCGGGAGGGCCTCTGGCGAATGAGCAGTTCTTC,CASSVPCPGGPLANEQFF
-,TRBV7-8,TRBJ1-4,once,TGTGCCAGCAGCCTGACGGGGTTAAGACTGTTTTTT,CASSLTGLRLFF
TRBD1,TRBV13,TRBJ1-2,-,TGTGCCAGCAGCTTAAAGGGGGCCTATGGCTACACCTTC,CASSLKGAYGYTF
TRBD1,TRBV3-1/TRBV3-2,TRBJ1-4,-,TGTGCCAGCAGCCCCCGACAGGGAGGACCGGAAAAACTGTTTTTT,CASSPRQGGPEKLFF
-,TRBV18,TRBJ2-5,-,TGTGCCAGCTCACCCACCGGTCGGAGGGAGACCCAGTACTTC,CASSPTGRRETQYF
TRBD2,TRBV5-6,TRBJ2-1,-,TGTGCCAGCAGCTTGGATGTTAGCGGGAGTTACAATGAGCAGTTCTTC,CASSLDVSGSYNEQFF
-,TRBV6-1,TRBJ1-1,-,TGTGCCAGCAGTGAAAGGGGCAACACTGAAGCTTTCTTT,CASSERGNTEAFF
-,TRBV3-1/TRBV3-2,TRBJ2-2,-,TGTGCCAGCAAGGAGTCCGGGACTAACACCGGGGAGCTGTTTTTT,CASKESGTNTGELFF
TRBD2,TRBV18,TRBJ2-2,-,TGTGCCAGCTCACAGACTAGCGATTCAAACACCGGGGAGCTGTTTTTT,CASSQTSDSNTGELFF
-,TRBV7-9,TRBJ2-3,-,TGTGCCAGCAGCTCCGGGAACAGAGTAGCTCCAGATACGCAGTATTTT,CASSSGNRVAPDTQYF
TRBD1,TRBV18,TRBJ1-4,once,TGTGCCAGCTCACCTACGCTCCTCAGGGGGCGCACAGAAAAACTGTTTTTT,CASSPTLLRGRTEKLFF
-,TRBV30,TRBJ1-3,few,TGTGCCTGGAGTGGTCTAGGGGCGACTTATGGAAACACCATATATTTT,CAWSGLGATYGNTIYF